This TCR beta chain was identified in a study of T cell repertoires in cytomegalovirus infection. Germline-derived CDR1 and CDR2 are MNHEY and SVGEGT. The CDR3 spans 12 amino acids, including both terminal residues. Comments on this clonotype: Its antigen is still unknown. A read error is likely, as this CDR3 ends without the conserved phenylalanine or tryptophan. No DNA is shown, since the ends of the CDR3 on it are uncertain; the CDR3 is the one TCRdb lists.

TCRdb redid the calling of the reads with MiXCR, one entry per CDR3 protein. The top ten hold roughly 15% of the sample, which has just under 500,000 distinct CDR3 sequences, roughly a third seen once. The rearrangement joins TRBV6-2 or TRBV6-3 to TRBJ2-7. The specimen was cultured PBMCs, collected from culture after CMV antigen stimulation. The receptor comes from a human donor in good health (CMV status not recorded). Some clones in this sample may be carry-over from other donors' samples. The CDR3 is CASRGYTYEQCY.